Listed below are T cell receptor beta chains from one sample, sequenced in a study of blood T cell repertoires in COVID-19. TCRdb's copy holds only in-frame clones and misses some; the assay was immunoSEQ multiplex PCR. The sample yields around 290,000 clones, 80% to 90% seen once. The sequencing sample was made of peripheral blood. The receptors were gathered from a woman in her 70s with COVID-19, enrolled during active disease. Both conserved end residues are part of each CDR3. The order of the fields is V gene, J gene, clone size, D gene, CDR3 DNA, CDR3 protein. D genes are given only for firm matches. Expanded clones are given a class, and other clones once, few, many or no size at all.

>TRBV7-8|TRBJ1-4|.|.
TGTGCCAGCAGCCGGTCGGCCAGGGTTGGGGATGAAAAACTGTTTTTT
CASSRSARVGDEKLFF
>TRBV2|TRBJ1-5|.|TRBD1
TGTGCCAGCAGTGAAGTGGGGACAGCAAGCAATCAGCCCCAGCATTTT
CASSEVGTASNQPQHF
>TRBV2|TRBJ2-7|.|TRBD1
TGTGCCAGCAGGTCGACAGGGAAGGACGAGCAGTACTTC
CASRSTGKDEQYF
>TRBV27|TRBJ1-1|.|TRBD1
TGTGCCAGCAGTTCCTCCGGGACAGGGGACACTGAAGCTTTCTTT
CASSSSGTGDTEAFF
>TRBV11-2|TRBJ2-7|.|TRBD2
TGTGCCAGCAGCTTAGGGTGGGGGGGCTCCTACGAGCAGTACTTC
CASSLGWGGSYEQYF
>TRBV9|TRBJ2-3|.|.
TGTGCCAGCAGCGTAGGGTGGGGGGGCCCCACAGATACGCAGTATTTT
CASSVGWGGPTDTQYF
>TRBV19|TRBJ2-5|.|.
TGTGCCAGTAGTATAGATGGGAACAGGGTGGAGACCCAGTACTTC
CASSIDGNRVETQYF
>TRBV5-8|TRBJ2-5|few|.
TGTGCCAGCAGCCCCAGAACAGGGCCGGAGACCCAGTACTTC
CASSPRTGPETQYF
>TRBV30|TRBJ2-2|once|.
TGTGCCTGGAGTAGTTCGTCGGGCGGGGAGCTGTTTTTT
CAWSSSSGGELFF
>TRBV11-2|TRBJ2-2|.|.
TGTGCCAGCAGCCCGACCGGGGTTGGGGAGCTGTTTTTT
CASSPTGVGELFF
>TRBV10-2|TRBJ1-4|.|.
TGCGCCAGCAGGACCTCGGAGCGAAATGAAAAACTGTTTTTT
CASRTSERNEKLFF
>TRBV2|TRBJ2-3|.|.
TGTGCCAGCAGTGAATACAATCTTTACACAGATACGCAGTATTTT
CASSEYNLYTDTQYF
>TRBV6-2/TRBV6-3|TRBJ2-1|.|TRBD1
TGTGCCAGCAGTTCGCCAGGGGGTTTCGCCGGTGAGCAGTTCTTC
CASSSPGGFAGEQFF
>TRBV24-1|TRBJ2-2|.|.
TGTGCCACCAGCGCGGAAGGGGGCACCGGGGAGCTGTTTTTT
CATSAEGGTGELFF
>TRBV5-1|TRBJ2-1|once|TRBD2
TGCGCCAGCAGCTTAGATTCTAGCGGGGGTAGAAATGAGCAGTTCTTC
CASSLDSSGGRNEQFF
>TRBV28|TRBJ2-7|once|.
TGTGCCAGCAGTTTATCCCCTCTCTACGAGCAGTACTTC
CASSLSPLYEQYF
>TRBV2|TRBJ2-7|few|TRBD1
TGTGCCAGCAGTTTCTCAGGGGGCGAGCAGTACTTC
CASSFSGGEQYF
>TRBV3-1/TRBV3-2|TRBJ2-2|.|.
TGTGCCAGCAGCCAAGTAAGGGGTGGTATCACCGGGGAGCTGTTTTTT
CASSQVRGGITGELFF
>TRBV5-1|TRBJ2-1|.|TRBD2
TGCGCCAGCAGCTCCGGACTAGCGGGGGTTACCCACAATGAGCAGTTCTTC
CASSSGLAGVTHNEQFF
>TRBV27|TRBJ1-6|once|TRBD1
TGTGCCAGCAGCCGAACAGGGGGGTCAGGACCAGTGAATTCACCCCTCCACTTT
CASSRTGGSGPVNSPLHF
>TRBV30|TRBJ1-2|.|.
TGTGCCTGGAGTGTAACCAGGAATGGCTACACCTTC
CAWSVTRNGYTF
>TRBV7-9|TRBJ1-1|.|TRBD1
TGTGCCAGCAGCTTACGACAGGGGGGTAACACTGAAGCTTTCTTT
CASSLRQGGNTEAFF
>TRBV6-1|TRBJ2-2|.|.
TGTGCCAGCAGTGAAAATAGCTTATTCGGCACCGGGGAGCTGTTTTTT
CASSENSLFGTGELFF
>TRBV30|TRBJ1-5|.|.
TGTGCCTGGGGTACAGGGACCCACCAGCCCCAGCATTTT
CAWGTGTHQPQHF
>TRBV7-8|TRBJ2-2|.|.
TGTGCCAGCAGCCCAATAGTGAACACCGGGGAGCTGTTTTTT
CASSPIVNTGELFF
>TRBV29-1|TRBJ1-2|.|.
TGCAGCGTCCCACTTAAGTTGGTCGGCTACACCTTC
CSVPLKLVGYTF
>TRBV6-1|TRBJ1-1|few|.
TGTGCCAGCAGTGAGAGGGTTAACACTGAAGCTTTCTTT
CASSERVNTEAFF
>TRBV24-1|TRBJ2-3|.|.
TGTGCCACCAGTGATTTGCACCCCGAATTTCAGGGTCGGACAGATACGCAGTATTTT
CATSDLHPEFQGRTDTQYF
>TRBV19|TRBJ2-7|.|.
TGTGCCAGTAAGAGGGGACTGGAGCTGGGCGAGCAGTACTTC
CASKRGLELGEQYF
>TRBV24-1|TRBJ1-3|.|.
TGTGCCACCAGTCCCTTGGGGGGTTTTACTGGAAACACCATATATTTT
CATSPLGGFTGNTIYF
>TRBV3-1/TRBV3-2|TRBJ2-5|.|.
TGTGCCAGCAGCCAAGTACGGGAGACCCAGTACTTC
CASSQVRETQYF
>TRBV14|TRBJ1-6|.|TRBD1
TGTGCCAGCAGCCCCCGTCCCGGGACAGGGTATGATTCACCCCTCCACTTT
CASSPRPGTGYDSPLHF
>TRBV4-3|TRBJ1-1|few|.
TGCGCCAGCAGCCTTCAGGAGAACACTGAAGCTTTCTTT
CASSLQENTEAFF
>TRBV7-2|TRBJ1-1|.|.
TGTGCCAGCACCTTGGGGGCGGAAACTGAAGCTTTCTTT
CASTLGAETEAFF
>TRBV24-1|TRBJ2-1|.|TRBD2
TGTGCCACCAGTGGTCGACTAGCGGGGGGCCATGAGCAGTTCTTC
CATSGRLAGGHEQFF
>TRBV2|TRBJ1-3|.|TRBD1
TGTGCCAGCAGTGTTCGGGACAGGAGACGCCTCTCTGGAAACACCATATATTTT
CASSVRDRRRLSGNTIYF
>TRBV4-1|TRBJ1-1|.|TRBD1
TGCGCCAGCAGCCAAGGGGACAGGGCTCCTTTCCACCATGGGAACACTGAAGCTTTCTTT
CASSQGDRAPFHHGNTEAFF
>TRBV6-5|TRBJ1-5|.|TRBD1
TGTGCCAGCAGCCCCGGACAGGGCCAGCCCCAGCATTTT
CASSPGQGQPQHF
>TRBV5-8|TRBJ1-4|.|.
TGTGCCAGCAGCTTGGAGTACGGTGGCATCGGGGGTAAAGATGAAAAACTGTTTTTT
CASSLEYGGIGGKDEKLFF
>TRBV2|TRBJ1-1|few|TRBD1
TGTGCCAGCATACAGACAGGGACTGAAGCTTTCTTT
CASIQTGTEAFF